Each of the 31 T cell receptor beta chains below was sequenced from the same sample in a study of human versus mouse CDR3 diversity and MHC coevolution. Method: immunoSEQ multiplex PCR; TCRdb's copy keeps in-frame clones and lacks some. The sample contains 50,000 to 70,000 clones, roughly 94% of which appear only once. Sequences were obtained from naive CD4+ T cells from blood. Subset here: CD45RO-negative CD62L-positive naive CD4 T cells. The receptors were sampled from a person between 55 and 69 years old in good health.

The genes are TRBV14 and TRBJ2-7; 7 bases align to TRBD2. The V gene end was trimmed by 4 bases and the J gene end by 5 bases; junction bases not matched to a gene: 8. CDR1 is SGHDN, CDR2 FVKESK, per germline. This CDR3 comprises 14 residues. The DNA for the CDR3 is TGTGCCAGCAGCCGAAAGCGGGATTGGGACGAGCAGTACTTC. It specifies CASSRKRDWDEQYF.

The count of this clone is one. The chain has TRBV6-5 and TRBJ1-1; D gene ambiguous. The CDR3 is 14 amino acids. Germline CDR1 is MNHEY and CDR2 is SVGAGI. The germline V and J ends were trimmed by 6 bases and 1 base, with 12 bases remaining between them. In nucleotides, the CDR3 is TGTGCCAGCAGCCGAACCCCGGGGAACACTGAAGCTTTCTTT. Translation gives CASSRTPGNTEAFF.

This chain connects TRBV29-1 to TRBJ1-4; possible D gene TRBD1, 6 bases. The CDR3 has 14 amino acids. Germline assignment: CDR1 SQVTM and CDR2 ANQGSEA. V shed 6 bases and J shed 3 bases, with 14 bases lying between them. The CDR3 DNA reads TGCAGCGTCAGGGGCAGGAAATCTAATGAAAAACTGTTTTTT. Translated, it gives CSVRGRKSNEKLFF.

The gene calls are TRBV15 and TRBJ2-3, with 9 bases that match TRBD1. Germline V gene sequence: CDR1 LNHNV, CDR2 YYDKDF (reference sequence). The V and J ends lost 1 base and 4 bases, in that order; junction bases with no gene match: 12. There are 18 residues in the CDR3. CDR3 in DNA: TGTGCCACCAGCAGAGCTAGCCCGGGACAGGGTAGGGCAGATACGCAGTATTTT. This codes for CATSRASPGQGRADTQYF.

The chain has TRBV5-1 and TRBJ2-3, with TRBD2 identical over 9 bases. CDR3 length: 14 amino acids. In germline, CDR1 is SGHRS, CDR2 YFSETQ. V shed 0 bases and J 5 bases; nucleotides not matched to a gene: 1. In DNA, the CDR3 is TGCGCCAGCAGCTTGGATAGCGGGAGAGATACGCAGTATTTT. Translating it yields CASSLDSGRDTQYF.

This chain joins TRBV6-1 and TRBJ2-1, with D maybe TRBD2 (6 bases). In germline, CDR1 is MNHNS, CDR2 SASEGT. Trimming removed 1 base at V and 7 bases at J, with 17 bases between. CDR3 size: 16 residues. The chain's CDR3 is CASSEGGGRGRNEQFF. The CDR3 coding sequence is TGTGCCAGCAGTGAAGGGGGCGGACGGGGGAGGAATGAGCAGTTCTTC.

J is TRBJ2-5 and V is TRBV11-2; D not certain. Germline V lookup: CDR1 SGHAT, CDR2 FQNNGV. The CDR3 runs 15 residues. V lost 1 base to trimming and J lost 2 bases, with 11 bases between them. Here the CDR3 reads CASSLGPLRQETQYF. CDR3 DNA: TGTGCCAGCAGCTTAGGGCCCCTCAGGCAAGAGACCCAGTACTTC.

The chain uses TRBV19 and TRBJ2-5; TRBD1 might be the D (5 bases). CDR1 is LNHDA, CDR2 SQIVND, per germline (reference sequence). The germline V and J ends were trimmed by 5 bases and 1 base, with 11 bases remaining between them. This CDR3 has 14 amino acids. In DNA form, the CDR3 reads TGTGCCAGTAGTTTCCGACAGTTCCAAGAGACCCAGTACTTC. Protein product: CASSFRQFQETQYF.

This chain joins TRBV27 and TRBJ1-4, with D possibly being TRBD1 (6 bases). V dropped 5 bases and J dropped 4 bases, with 14 bases sitting between them. There are 15 residues in the CDR3. CDR1 MNHEY and CDR2 SMNVEV come from the germline V gene (reference sequence). As DNA, the CDR3 is TGTGCCAGCAGTACTTACGGACAGATTAATGAAAAACTGTTTTTT. Encoded protein: CASSTYGQINEKLFF. The variable domain in full, with the rest retrieved from reference TRBV27 and TRBJ1-4, is EAQVTQNPRYLITVTGKKLTVTCSQNMNHEYMSWYRQDPGLGLRQIYYSMNVEVTDKGDVPEGYKVSRKEKRNFPLILESPSPNQTSLYFCASSTYGQINEKLFFGSGTQLSVL.

This clone was recorded only once. The genes are TRBV19 and TRBJ2-1; D might be TRBD2 (5 bases). From germline, CDR1 is LNHDA and CDR2 SQIVND (reference sequence). V was cut by 6 bases and J by 0 bases, with 12 bases left in between. The CDR3 runs 15 residues. The chain's CDR3 is CASRQSGSSYNEQFF. CDR3 DNA sequence: TGTGCCAGTAGACAAAGCGGAAGCTCCTACAATGAGCAGTTCTTC.

To note about this clone: One end of the junction is discordant with germline, which a read error may explain. Other DNA sequences in this specimen translate into the identical CDR3. The rearrangement uses TRBV2 and TRBJ1-5; tentatively, D is TRBD1 (5 bases). CDR1 is SNHLY and CDR2 is FYNNEI in the germline V gene. The CDR3 sequence is 14 residues long. The CDR3 nucleotides read TGTGCCAGCAGTGAAGGGACAAGAAATCAACCCCAGCATTTT. Residues: CASSEGTRNQPQHF.

The chain joins TRBV10-2 to TRBJ1-2; 9 bases map to TRBD1. This CDR3 has 13 amino acids. J was trimmed by 5 bases and V by 4 bases; bases with no gene match: 2. The germline CDR1 and CDR2 sequences are WSHSY and SAAADI. The CDR3 DNA sequence: TGCGCCAGCAGTGGGACAGGGGAGTATGGCTACACCTTC. Protein sequence: CASSGTGEYGYTF.

This clone qualifies as medium-sized. V usage is TRBV5-1 and J usage is TRBJ1-2, with 7 bases matching TRBD1. CDR1 and CDR2 from the germline V gene are SGHRS and YFSETQ. The ends lost 4 bases at V and 6 bases at J; junction bases unmatched: 12. CDR3 length: 15 residues. CDR3 DNA sequence: TGCGCCAGCAGCCCGGTGACAGGGAACCCTGATGGCTACACCTTC. It yields the protein CASSPVTGNPDGYTF.

This clone came up once. The rearrangement joins TRBV5-6 to TRBJ2-1; 10 nucleotides align to TRBD1. This CDR3 has 15 residues. The ends lost 5 bases at V and 7 bases at J; junction bases unmatched: 9. Germline assignment: CDR1 SGHDT and CDR2 YYEEEE. Here the CDR3 DNA reads TGTGCCAGCAGTGCCGGGACAGGGGTAGGGAATGAGCAGTTCTTC. Its protein is CASSAGTGVGNEQFF.

The CDR3 DNA is TGTGCCAGCAGCTTAAGGTGGGGCTCTGAAGCTTTCTTT. Its protein is CASSLRWGSEAFF. This sequence joins TRBV11-3 and TRBJ1-1; the D gene is possibly TRBD1 (5 bases). This CDR3 contains 13 residues. Germline CDR1 and CDR2: SGHNT and YENEEA. The V and J ends lost 2 bases and 6 bases respectively, with 10 bases between them. The complete variable domain, with remaining parts taken from reference TRBV11-3 and TRBJ1-1, reads EAGVVQSPRYKIIEKKQPVAFWCNPISGHNTLYWYLQNLGQGPELLIRYENEEAVDDSQLPKDRFSAERLKGVDSTLKIQPAELGDSAVYLCASSLRWGSEAFFGQGTRLTVV.

V is TRBV7-9 and J is TRBJ1-4, with D perhaps TRBD1 (6 bases). Germline CDR1 and CDR2: SEHNR and FQNEAQ (reference sequence). This CDR3 spans 14 amino acids. Trimming left V 5 bases short and J 8 bases short, with 15 bases between. Here the CDR3 reads CASSRDTVGEKLFF. The CDR3 DNA sequence: TGTGCCAGCAGCCGGGACACGGTGGGAGAAAAACTGTTTTTT.

The chain couples TRBV5-4 to TRBJ2-5, with a weak D call TRBD1 (6 bases). Judging by the DNA end, TRBJ2-7 fits better; the J call may be wrong. The CDR3 extends over 13 amino acids. Germline values: CDR1 SGHNT, CDR2 YYREEE (reference sequence). The CDR3 sequence is CASGDRTSYEQYF. CDR3 bases: TGTGCCAGCGGCGACAGGACCTCCTACGAGCAGTACTTC.

The chain links TRBV6-6 to TRBJ2-4; TRBD2 matches 7 bases. After removal of 8 bases from V and 3 bases from J, the junction contained 13 bases not matched to a gene. The CDR3 loop spans 16 amino acids. Germline CDR1 and CDR2: MNHNY and SVGAGI (reference sequence). CDR3 loop: CASQRVAGVDKNIQYF. CDR3 DNA: TGTGCCAGCCAGAGGGTGGCGGGAGTAGACAAAAACATTCAGTACTTC.

V and J are TRBV5-1 and TRBJ1-2; D gene uncertain. This CDR3 region has 14 residues. V was clipped by 0 bases and J by 4 bases, with 10 bases between them. In germline, CDR1 is SGHRS, CDR2 YFSETQ. The CDR3 is CASSLAPQSYGYTF. The CDR3 bases are TGCGCCAGCAGCTTGGCGCCACAGTCCTATGGCTACACCTTC.

The V call is TRBV10-3, the J call TRBJ2-7, with 9 positions matching TRBD1. The germline gives CDR1 ENHRY, CDR2 SYGVKD. Trimming at V came to 6 bases and at J to 2 bases, leaving 5 bases not matched to a gene. The CDR3 length is 14 residues. The CDR3 spells CAIRDDRGTYEQYF. The CDR3 coding sequence is TGTGCCATCAGGGACGACAGGGGGACCTACGAGCAGTACTTC.

This chain links TRBV29-1 with TRBJ1-1, with 11 nucleotides matching TRBD1. The CDR3 has 14 amino acids. The trim removed 7 bases at V and 3 bases at J, leaving 7 bases unmatched. The germline V gene encodes CDR1 SQVTM and CDR2 ANQGSEA. The CDR3 protein is CSARTGGRDTEAFF. The CDR3 DNA reads TGCAGCGCCAGGACAGGGGGCCGGGACACTGAAGCTTTCTTT. Full variable domain (remainder filled in from reference TRBV29-1 and TRBJ1-1): SAVISQKPSRDICQRGTSLTIQCQVDSQVTMMFWYRQQPGQSLTLIATANQGSEATYESGFVIDKFPISRPNLTFSTLTVSNMSPEDSSIYLCSARTGGRDTEAFFGQGTRLTVV.

This sequence joins TRBV19 and TRBJ2-2, with TRBD1 identical over 9 bases. The germline V gene encodes CDR1 LNHDA and CDR2 SQIVND (reference sequence). Unmatched junction bases numbered 2, after V lost 6 bases and J lost 3 bases. There are 14 residues in the CDR3. CDR3 in DNA: TGTGCCAGTAGCCGGGACAGGGACACCGGGGAGCTGTTTTTT. Translation: CASSRDRDTGELFF.

In regard to this clone: At one boundary the junction diverges from the germline segment, which might be a read error. This specimen includes other DNA sequences encoding the same CDR3. This rearrangement joins TRBV6-5 to TRBJ2-7; TRBD1 matches 7 bases. The CDR3 totals 15 residues. Germline CDR1 and CDR2: MNHEY and SVGAGI. The CDR3 sequence is CASKGAQGLPYEQYF. DNA of the CDR3: TGTGCTAGCAAGGGGGCGCAGGGCCTACCCTACGAGCAGTACTTC.

The CDR3 reads CSVEVTGGRGQYF. The DNA of the CDR3 is TGCAGCGTTGAAGTGACAGGGGGAAGAGGGCAGTACTTC. J is TRBJ2-7 and V is TRBV29-1; 9 bases are a match to TRBD1. CDR1 and CDR2 (germline): SQVTM, ANQGSEA. The CDR3 covers 13 residues. Trimming at V came to 1 base and at J to 9 bases, leaving 7 bases not matched to a gene.

The genes are TRBV9 and TRBJ2-2; 8 nucleotides line up with TRBD1. This CDR3 has 17 residues. Losses at the gene ends were 4 bases for V and 7 bases for J; bases not matched to a gene: 15. Per germline, CDR1 SGDLS and CDR2 YYNGEE. CDR3 loop: CASSPGGQVNWGGELFF. The CDR3 DNA reads as TGTGCCAGCAGCCCCGGGGGACAGGTCAATTGGGGCGGGGAGCTGTTTTTT.

The V gene is TRBV28, the J gene TRBJ2-7; 7 bases align to TRBD2. The germline V gene has CDR1 MDHEN and CDR2 SYDVKM. The CDR3 extends over 14 amino acids. After removal of 4 bases from V and 5 bases from J, the junction contained 8 bases not matched to a gene. CDR3 sequence (DNA): TGTGCCAGCAGTTGGGGGAGGGGCGGGGACGAGCAGTACTTC. Translated, it gives CASSWGRGGDEQYF.

V is TRBV25-1 and J is TRBJ1-5; the match to TRBD1 covers 9 bases. The ends lost 4 bases at V and 10 bases at J; junction bases unmatched: 8. Germline CDR1 and CDR2: MGHDK and SYGVNS. The CDR3 spans 14 residues. The CDR3 DNA reads as TGTGCCAGCAGTGGGGACAGGGCTATCAGCCCCCAGCATTTT. Its translation: CASSGDRAISPQHF.

The V and J genes are TRBV5-1 and TRBJ1-3, with D uncertain. Trimming left V 0 bases short and J 4 bases short, with 8 bases between. The CDR3 is 14 amino acids. In germline, CDR1 is SGHRS, CDR2 YFSETQ. This CDR3 is CASSLVAEGNTIYF. The CDR3 DNA follows: TGCGCCAGCAGCTTGGTGGCTGAAGGAAACACCATATATTTT.

The V and J genes are TRBV29-1 and TRBJ2-1, with 9 bases aligning to TRBD2. Germline V gene data show CDR1 as SQVTM and CDR2 as ANQGSEA. The V and J ends lost 4 bases and 0 bases, in that order; junction bases with no gene match: 13. The CDR3 extends over 18 amino acids. This CDR3 is CSVVQESLAGRSYNEQFF. CDR3 in DNA: TGCAGCGTTGTACAGGAGAGTCTAGCGGGACGCTCCTACAATGAGCAGTTCTTC.

In this sample, this clone turned up once. The rearrangement links TRBV10-2 to TRBJ2-1; TRBD2 aligns across 11 bases. There are 15 residues in the CDR3. V shed 6 bases, J shed 1 base, and the junction held 2 bases outside the gene matches. From germline, CDR1 is WSHSY and CDR2 SAAADI. The DNA for the CDR3 is TGCGCCAGCAGGCTAGCGGGAGGTTCCTACAATGAGCAGTTCTTC. Translated, it gives CASRLAGGSYNEQFF.

The chain couples TRBV11-3 to TRBJ1-1, with D possibly being TRBD1 (6 bases). The germline gives CDR1 SGHNT, CDR2 YENEEA. This CDR3 is built from 14 residues. V lost 3 bases to trimming and J lost 0 bases, with 8 bases between them. This CDR3 is CASSFRGMNTEAFF. The CDR3 DNA reads as TGTGCCAGCAGCTTCAGGGGTATGAACACTGAAGCTTTCTTT.